This entry lists 19 T cell receptor beta chains sequenced from one sample in a study of cytomegalovirus exposure and HLA in healthy donors. The PCR used 60 Vbeta and 13 Jbeta primers. Clones were read by immunoSEQ multiplex PCR, and TCRdb kept only the in-frame ones, dropping some. The repertoire holds about 210,000 clones, with 80% to 90% as singletons. Sequences were obtained from PBMCs. The receptors shown here come from a girl aged 2 to 10 in good health and CMV-seronegative.

This chain uses TRBV10-2 with TRBJ2-1, with 8 positions matching TRBD2. V lost 3 bases to trimming and J lost 5 bases; unmatched junction nucleotides: 9. This CDR3 contains 16 residues. Germline-derived CDR1 and CDR2 are WSHSY and SAAADI. The CDR3 DNA reads as TGCGCCAGCAGTGATTCGAGCGGGAGCGGCGACAATGAGCAGTTCTTC. Its translation is CASSDSSGSGDNEQFF.

The chain is built from TRBV9 and TRBJ2-3, with 8 bases matching TRBD2. Per germline, CDR1 SGDLS and CDR2 YYNGEE. The CDR3 runs to 16 residues. V lost 1 base to trimming and J lost 1 base; unmatched junction nucleotides: 5. CDR3 nucleotides: TGTGCCAGCAGCGTAAAGCCAGCGGGGGGCACAGATACGCAGTATTTT. Amino acids: CASSVKPAGGTDTQYF.

This chain joins TRBV2 and TRBJ1-2; no firm D call. V lost 4 bases and J 0 bases, leaving 9 bases between the germline ends. The CDR3 consists of 14 residues. CDR1 and CDR2 (germline): SNHLY, FYNNEI. CDR3 DNA sequence: TGTGCCAGCAGTGCAGGATATGCTAACTATGGCTACACCTTC. It encodes CASSAGYANYGYTF.

This clone was found once. The chain uses TRBV5-6 and TRBJ1-4, with TRBD1 matching over 8 bases. With V trimmed by 1 base and J by 8 bases, 10 bases remained unmatched. The CDR3 runs 16 residues. Germline V gene lookup returns CDR1 SGHDT and CDR2 YYEEEE. The CDR3 coding sequence is TGTGCCAGCAGCTTGAAGGTTTCAGGGGGCCGGGAAAAACTGTTTTTT. Translating it yields CASSLKVSGGREKLFF.

This sequence joins TRBV10-3 and TRBJ2-7; D unresolved. This CDR3 is built from 16 residues. CDR1 is ENHRY and CDR2 is SYGVKD in the germline V gene. The V gene lost 2 bases and the J gene lost 3 bases, with 17 bases spanning the gap. The CDR3 loop reads CAISENPAQKVYEQYF. Here the CDR3 DNA reads TGTGCCATCAGTGAGAACCCGGCACAGAAGGTCTACGAGCAGTACTTC.

CDR3 region: CASSPSPNTEAFF. CDR3 DNA sequence: TGTGCCAGCTCACCCTCTCCGAACACTGAAGCTTTCTTT. The chain is built from TRBV18 and TRBJ1-1; no clear D gene. V was trimmed by 3 bases and J by 1 base, leaving 6 bases between them. The CDR3 length is 13 residues. The V gene's germline CDR1 is KGHSH and CDR2 LQKENI. The variable domain in full, with the rest retrieved from reference TRBV18 and TRBJ1-1, is NAGVMQNPRHLVRRRGQEARLRCSPMKGHSHVYWYRQLPEEGLKFMVYLQKENIIDESGMPKERFSAEFPKEGPSILRIQQVVRGDSAAYFCASSPSPNTEAFFGQGTRLTVV.

The genes are TRBV6-6 and TRBJ2-5; 11 nucleotides agree with TRBD1. V was pared by 6 bases and J by 4 bases, with 7 bases of the junction left unmatched. Germline V gives CDR1 MNHNY, CDR2 SVGAGI (reference sequence). The CDR3 contains 15 residues. The CDR3 loop reads CASSPGGTGGETQYF. The CDR3 DNA reads as TGTGCCAGCAGCCCCGGTGGGACAGGGGGAGAGACCCAGTACTTC.

This clone was recorded only once. V and J are TRBV11-2 and TRBJ2-1; TRBD2 matches at 7 bases. In germline, CDR1 is SGHAT, CDR2 FQNNGV. This CDR3 has 15 residues. J gave up 5 bases and V 1 base, and 5 bases lay outside the gene matches. The CDR3 DNA reads TGTGCCAGCAGCTTAGCGGGGGGAAGTAACAATGAGCAGTTCTTC. Amino acid sequence: CASSLAGGSNNEQFF.

The gene calls are TRBV5-1 and TRBJ2-6; D might be TRBD1 (6 bases). This CDR3 has 21 amino acids. Germline assignment: CDR1 SGHRS and CDR2 YFSETQ. Trimming shortened V by 1 base and J by 0 bases, and 23 bases separated the two germline ends. CDR3 in amino acids: CASSLWTRDTAILSGANVLTF. The CDR3 nucleotides are TGCGCCAGCAGCTTGTGGACTCGGGACACAGCCATTCTCTCTGGGGCCAACGTCCTGACTTTC.

The chain combines TRBV11-2 with TRBJ2-2; TRBD2 is a possible D gene (6 bases). Germline CDR1 SGHAT, CDR2 FQNNGV. Trimming took 5 bases from V and 4 from J, leaving 14 bases between them. The CDR3 loop spans 15 amino acids. The CDR3 nucleotides are TGTGCCAGCAGCCCGGGACTTAGTGGCACCGGGGAGCTGTTTTTT. Amino acid sequence: CASSPGLSGTGELFF.

V and J are TRBV6-1 and TRBJ2-7, with D perhaps TRBD1 (6 bases). The V end was cut by 6 bases, the J end by 2 bases, with 11 bases between. The CDR3 sequence is 13 residues long. CDR1 is MNHNS and CDR2 is SASEGT in the germline V gene. CDR3 loop: CASRAGVPYEQYF. The CDR3 DNA is TGTGCCAGCAGGGCAGGGGTCCCCTACGAGCAGTACTTC.

The chain recombines TRBV11-2 with TRBJ1-1, with D maybe TRBD1 (6 bases). V lost 3 bases, J lost 1 base, and 9 bases lay in between. CDR1 is SGHAT, CDR2 FQNNGV, per germline. The CDR3 length is 14 residues. CDR3 sequence: CASSFRGGNTEAFF. The CDR3 region has the DNA TGTGCCAGCAGCTTTAGAGGGGGGAACACTGAAGCTTTCTTT.

The rearrangement uses TRBV21-1 and TRBJ2-7; TRBD1 is the table's D call, not checked against the DNA. TRBV21-1 is described as a pseudogene. This CDR3 is built from 15 residues. The CDR3 region has the DNA TGTGCCAGCAGCATAATACGGGACAGGGGGTACGAGCAGTACTTC. It yields the protein CASSIIRDRGYEQYF.

The genes are TRBV5-1 and TRBJ2-7, with 7 bases that match TRBD2. CDR1 and CDR2 (germline): SGHRS, YFSETQ. The length of the CDR3 is 13 residues. The ends lost 2 bases at V and 4 bases at J; junction bases unmatched: 3. CDR3 DNA sequence: TGCGCCAGCAGCTTAGGAGCGGGGTACGAGCAGTACTTC. Translation gives CASSLGAGYEQYF.

CDR3 nucleotide sequence: TGTGCCAGCAGTCGTGGACACGGGACAATCGGAAACACCATATATTTT. Translated: CASSRGHGTIGNTIYF. The chain joins TRBV2 to TRBJ1-3; possible D gene TRBD1, 6 bases. The CDR3 extends over 16 amino acids. V gave up 5 bases and J gave up 4 bases, with 18 bases separating them. In germline, CDR1 is SNHLY, CDR2 FYNNEI. Full variable domain (remainder filled in from reference TRBV2 and TRBJ1-3): EPEVTQTPSHQVTQMGQEVILRCVPISNHLYFYWYRQILGQKVEFLVSFYNNEISEKSEIFDDQFSVERPDGSNFTLKIRSTKLEDSAMYFCASSRGHGTIGNTIYFGEGSWLTVV.

V and J are TRBV5-1 and TRBJ1-1, with D uncertain. V was cut by 4 bases and J by 5 bases, with 9 bases left in between. The germline V gene has CDR1 SGHRS and CDR2 YFSETQ. CDR3 length equals 12 residues. CDR3: CASSPSRTEAFF. The CDR3 coding sequence is TGCGCCAGCAGCCCCTCTAGAACTGAAGCTTTCTTT.

The rearrangement links TRBV29-1 to TRBJ2-7, with TRBD2 as a possible D gene (8 bases). The CDR3 is made up of 15 amino acids. The germline V and J ends were trimmed by 4 bases and 3 bases, with 19 bases remaining between them. From germline, CDR1 is SQVTM and CDR2 ANQGSEA. The CDR3 region is CSVVGGGTVFYEQYF. CDR3 nucleotides: TGCAGCGTTGTGGGCGGGGGGACAGTCTTCTACGAGCAGTACTTC.

As DNA, the CDR3 is TGTGCAAGTCGCTTAGCAGCGGGAGGGGGAGAGACCCAGTACTTC. It codes for CASRLAAGGGETQYF. This chain uses TRBV12-2 with TRBJ2-5; TRBD2 is the table's D call, not checked against the DNA. TRBV12-2 counts as a pseudogene. This CDR3 region has 15 residues.

This chain connects TRBV4-1 to TRBJ1-3; TRBD1 is a possible D gene (5 bases). The germline V gene encodes CDR1 MGHRA and CDR2 YSYEKL. The CDR3 totals 14 residues. V gave up 4 bases and J gave up 3 bases, with 10 bases separating them. The CDR3 bases are TGCGCCAGCAGCCTGGACATCGGTGGAAACACCATATATTTT. Protein product: CASSLDIGGNTIYF.